The 10 T cell receptor beta chains reported below all come from one sample, sequenced in a study of shared clonotypes between healthy human individuals. CD45RO-negative cells were positively selected for CCR7, leaving out terminally differentiated effector memory CD45RA+ cells. Using immunoSEQ multiplex PCR, the repertoire was profiled, and TCRdb retains in-frame clones only, with some absent. Of about 2 million clones detected, about 95% appear once; the ten largest clones hold about 1.1%. The specimen was naive CD8+ T cells sorted from blood. All receptors derive from a man younger than 35 in good health.

CDR3 amino acids: CASSPFDGEGYNSPLHF. The CDR3 bases are TGCGCCAGCAGCCCATTCGACGGCGAAGGGTATAATTCACCCCTCCACTTT. V is TRBV4-3 and J is TRBJ1-6; D gene unclear. Trimming removed 4 bases from V and 4 bases from J, with 17 bases in between. This CDR3 region has 17 residues. From germline, CDR1 is LGHNA and CDR2 YSLEER.

The chain carries TRBV7-2 and TRBJ2-7; 10 bases align to TRBD2. Germline CDR1 SGHTA, CDR2 FQGNSA. Losses at the gene ends were 5 bases for V and 6 bases for J; bases not matched to a gene: 7. The CDR3 has 14 residues. The CDR3 here is CASSPLAGVLEQYF. CDR3 nucleotides: TGTGCCAGCAGCCCCCTAGCGGGAGTTCTCGAGCAGTACTTC.

The chain combines TRBV6-1 with TRBJ1-3, with a possible D match to TRBD1 (5 bases). The CDR3 has 12 amino acids. The V end lost 7 bases, the J end lost 4 bases, and 8 bases lay between the germline ends. The V gene's germline CDR1 is MNHNS and CDR2 SASEGT. The chain's CDR3 is CASNRQGNTIYF. CDR3 DNA: TGTGCCAGCAACAGACAGGGAAACACCATATATTTT.

The chain recombines TRBV27 with TRBJ1-1; 11 positions match TRBD1. CDR1 MNHEY and CDR2 SMNVEV come from the germline V gene (reference sequence). V gave up 5 bases and J gave up 7 bases; unmatched junction bases: 6. This CDR3 has 14 amino acids. The CDR3: CASSAGQGVIEAFF. CDR3 DNA sequence: TGTGCCAGCAGTGCGGGACAGGGGGTGATTGAAGCTTTCTTT.

The chain couples TRBV7-8 to TRBJ2-5, with D unclear. CDR1 and CDR2 from the germline V gene are SGHVS and FQNEAQ. The CDR3 contains 11 residues. V lost 1 base and J 9 bases, leaving 6 bases between the germline ends. In DNA form, the CDR3 reads TGTGCCAGCAGCTTAGACGGACCCCAGTACTTC. Translation: CASSLDGPQYF.

The chain employs TRBV6-5 and TRBJ1-2, with a weak D call TRBD1 (6 bases). This CDR3 is 15 amino acids long. V gave up 2 bases and J gave up 3 bases, with 13 bases separating them. From germline, CDR1 is MNHEY and CDR2 SVGAGI. CDR3: CASSYPGAPHYGYTF. DNA of the CDR3: TGTGCCAGCAGTTACCCGGGGGCCCCCCACTATGGCTACACCTTC.

About this clone: This sample also contains other DNA sequences that code for the same CDR3. V gene TRBV7-9 combines with J gene TRBJ2-7, with D possibly matching TRBD1 (6 bases). The ends were cut back, 1 base at V and 5 bases at J, with 12 bases in the middle. Germline-derived CDR1 and CDR2 are SEHNR and FQNEAQ (reference sequence). This CDR3 is built from 14 residues. The CDR3 reads CASSLGAGADEQYF. In DNA, the CDR3 is TGTGCCAGCAGCTTAGGGGCAGGGGCAGACGAGCAGTACTTC.

The V gene is TRBV5-4, the J gene TRBJ2-7; 11 positions match TRBD2. V trimming: 0 bases; J trimming: 5 bases; junction bases outside the gene matches: 1. Looked up from germline, CDR1 is SGHNT and CDR2 is YYREEE (reference sequence). CDR3 size: 14 residues. DNA for the CDR3: TGTGCCAGCAGCTTGGGGGGACTAGCGGACGAGCAGTACTTC. Translation gives CASSLGGLADEQYF.

V and J are TRBV4-1 and TRBJ1-5; the match to TRBD1 covers 8 bases. J lost 5 bases, V lost 1 base, and 10 bases had no gene match. The CDR3 extends over 17 amino acids. Germline V gives CDR1 MGHRA, CDR2 YSYEKL. This CDR3 is CASSQVETGATDQPQHF. In DNA form, the CDR3 reads TGCGCCAGCAGCCAAGTGGAGACAGGGGCGACTGATCAGCCCCAGCATTTT.

The chain uses TRBV11-2 and TRBJ1-2, with 9 bases matching TRBD1. Germline V gene lookup returns CDR1 SGHAT and CDR2 FQNNGV. CDR3 length equals 19 residues. The trim removed 0 bases at V and 0 bases at J, leaving 11 bases unmatched. The CDR3 sequence is CASSLEGQGHPPSNYGYTF. As DNA, the CDR3 is TGTGCCAGCAGCTTAGAGGGACAGGGCCACCCCCCGTCTAACTATGGCTACACCTTC. Supplemented by reference TRBV11-2 and TRBJ1-2, the full variable domain reads EAGVAQSPRYKIIEKRQSVAFWCNPISGHATLYWYQQILGQGPKLLIQFQNNGVVDDSQLPKDRFSAERLKGVDSTLKIQPAKLEDSAVYLCASSLEGQGHPPSNYGYTFGSGTRLTVV.